The subject of this entry is one T cell receptor (beta chain). In the authors' methods: Nucleated cell number was recorded as an estimate derived from reference gene primer amplification. Profiled with immunoSEQ multiplex PCR; TCRdb holds only in-frame clones, not every one. V, J and clone size were drawn from that table, and D and trimming were deduced from the DNA. The sample has over 250,000 clones, about nine tenths seen once; the top ten hold around 2.7%. This sample is drawn from a study of blood T cell repertoires in COVID-19. As for the study in general: T cells, B-cell-depleted T cells, or PBMCs provided the cDNA or gDNA that served as material.

Germline trimming cut 0 bases from V and 7 bases from J; bases unmatched to any gene: 6. Per the germline V gene, CDR1 is SGDLS and CDR2 is YYNGEE. The CDR3 is 14 amino acids. The rearrangement uses TRBV9 and TRBJ1-1; 7 bases agree with TRBD1. This clonotype was sampled from a man aged 55 to 69 who had recovered from COVID-19. The source material was PBMCs or T cells enriched from blood (not recorded which). The CDR3 protein is CASSVGRGQDEAFF. The CDR3 DNA follows: TGTGCCAGCAGCGTAGGAAGAGGACAGGATGAAGCTTTCTTT.